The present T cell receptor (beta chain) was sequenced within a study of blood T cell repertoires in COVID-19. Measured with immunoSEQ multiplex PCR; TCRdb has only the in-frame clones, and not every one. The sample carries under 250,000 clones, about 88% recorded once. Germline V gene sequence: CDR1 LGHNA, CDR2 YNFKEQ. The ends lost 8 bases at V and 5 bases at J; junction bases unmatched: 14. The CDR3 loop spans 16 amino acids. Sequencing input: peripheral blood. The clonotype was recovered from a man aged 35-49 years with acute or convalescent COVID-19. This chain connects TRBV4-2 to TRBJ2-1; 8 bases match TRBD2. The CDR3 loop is CASAPSAGGLDNEQFF. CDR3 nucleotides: TGTGCCAGCGCCCCCTCGGCGGGGGGCTTAGACAATGAGCAGTTCTTC.